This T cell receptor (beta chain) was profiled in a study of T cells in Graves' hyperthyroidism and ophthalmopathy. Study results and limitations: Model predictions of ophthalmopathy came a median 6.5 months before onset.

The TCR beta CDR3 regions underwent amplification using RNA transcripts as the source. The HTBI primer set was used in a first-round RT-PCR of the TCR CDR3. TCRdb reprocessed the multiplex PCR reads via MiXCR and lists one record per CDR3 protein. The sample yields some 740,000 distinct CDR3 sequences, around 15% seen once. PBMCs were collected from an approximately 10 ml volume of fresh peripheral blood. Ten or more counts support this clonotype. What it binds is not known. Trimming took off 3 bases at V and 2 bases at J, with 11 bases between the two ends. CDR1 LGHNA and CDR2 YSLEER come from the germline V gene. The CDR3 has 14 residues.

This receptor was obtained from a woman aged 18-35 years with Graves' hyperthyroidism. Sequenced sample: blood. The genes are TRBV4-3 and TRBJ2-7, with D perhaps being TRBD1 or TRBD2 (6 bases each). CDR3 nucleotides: TGCGCCAGCAGCCAGGGAAGGGGGGCCTACGAGCAGTACTTC. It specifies CASSQGRGAYEQYF.